A selection of T cell receptor beta chains follows, all from one sample in a study of T cell responses to AZD1222 COVID-19 vaccine. TCRdb keeps only in-frame clones here, not all; method: immunoSEQ multiplex PCR. The data hold some 150,000 clones, with 90% observed a single time. Here the sequenced sample was peripheral blood, taken on day 0 of AZD1222 vaccination. The receptors derive from an adult in good health. Both conserved end residues are part of each CDR3. The D gene is left open where the match is weak. The size field is filled for only some rows; it gives once, few, many or a size class.

CDR3nt	CDR3aa	d_gene	v_gene	abundance	j_gene
TGTGCCAGCAGCTTGGCCTGGGGACAGGGGCACTACCAGCAGTTCTTC	CASSLAWGQGHYQQFF	TRBD1	TRBV5-4	-	TRBJ2-1
TGTGCCAGCACTGAGGTTACGCAGTTCTTC	CASTEVTQFF	-	TRBV2	once	TRBJ2-1
TGCGCCAGCAGCTTCAGCCCGGGCCCCGACTACGAGCAGTACTTC	CASSFSPGPDYEQYF	-	TRBV5-1	-	TRBJ2-7
TGTGCCACCAGCAGAGATGGTAGCAGGGCTGGTTTTGGAGCACCCCTCCACTTT	CATSRDGSRAGFGAPLHF	-	TRBV15	-	TRBJ1-6
TGTGCCAGCAGCAGGACAGGGAACACCGGGGAGCTGTTTTTT	CASSRTGNTGELFF	TRBD1	TRBV11-3	-	TRBJ2-2
TGTGCCAGCAGCCCCTCCGGGACAGGGGGTGGCGGCTACACCTTC	CASSPSGTGGGGYTF	TRBD1	TRBV3-1/TRBV3-2	-	TRBJ1-2
TGTGCCAGCAGTGCGACTCTGGGGGGCAACGAGCAGTACTTC	CASSATLGGNEQYF	-	TRBV2	-	TRBJ2-7
TGTGCCACCAGCCGCGGACAGTTATATGAAAAACTGTTTTTT	CATSRGQLYEKLFF	-	TRBV15	-	TRBJ1-4
TGTGCCAGCAGCTTAGAGTGGACAGGGACTTATGGCTACACCTTC	CASSLEWTGTYGYTF	TRBD1	TRBV7-9	few	TRBJ1-2
TGTGCCAGCAGCTTGTTAGGCCCGACAGATACGCAGTATTTT	CASSLLGPTDTQYF	-	TRBV5-4	once	TRBJ2-3
TGTGCCAGCAGCCCCCACGCAGGCTCCTACGAGCAGTACTTC	CASSPHAGSYEQYF	-	TRBV9	-	TRBJ2-7
TGTGCCAGCAGCGTAGTTGGTGGGAGCACAGATACGCAGTATTTT	CASSVVGGSTDTQYF	-	TRBV9	once	TRBJ2-3
TGTGCCTGTGGGAGTACAGGGAGGGTTTACTATGGCTACACCTTC	CACGSTGRVYYGYTF	-	TRBV6-5	once	TRBJ1-2
TGTGCCAGCAGCTTAGGCGGGTCCCAAGAGACCCAGTACTTC	CASSLGGSQETQYF	-	TRBV7-6	-	TRBJ2-5
TGTGCCAGCAGTTACCGACAGAATAGCAATCAGCCCCAGCATTTT	CASSYRQNSNQPQHF	-	TRBV6-2/TRBV6-3	-	TRBJ1-5
TGTGCCAGTGCCTTAACAGGGTACCCCTACGAGCAGTACTTC	CASALTGYPYEQYF	-	TRBV19	-	TRBJ2-7